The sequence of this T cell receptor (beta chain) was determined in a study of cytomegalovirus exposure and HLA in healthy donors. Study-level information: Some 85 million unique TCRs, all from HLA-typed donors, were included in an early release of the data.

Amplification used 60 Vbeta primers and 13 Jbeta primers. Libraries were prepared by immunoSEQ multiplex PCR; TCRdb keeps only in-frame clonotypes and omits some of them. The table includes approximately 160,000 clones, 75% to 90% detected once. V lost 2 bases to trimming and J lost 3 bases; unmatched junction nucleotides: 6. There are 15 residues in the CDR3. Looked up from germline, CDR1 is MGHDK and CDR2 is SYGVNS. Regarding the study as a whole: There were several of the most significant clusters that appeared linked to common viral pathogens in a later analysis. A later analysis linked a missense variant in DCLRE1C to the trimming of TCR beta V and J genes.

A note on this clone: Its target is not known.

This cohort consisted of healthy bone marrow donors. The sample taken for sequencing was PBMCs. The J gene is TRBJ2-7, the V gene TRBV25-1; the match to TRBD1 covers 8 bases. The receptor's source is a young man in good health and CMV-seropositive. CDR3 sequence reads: CASSERPGGYYEQYF. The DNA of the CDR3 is TGTGCCAGCAGTGAAAGGCCAGGGGGCTACTACGAGCAGTACTTC.